Below are 2 T cell receptor beta chains sequenced from a single sample in a study of a mutant IDH1 vaccine in newly diagnosed glioma. Time point reported: week 47, end of study. Vaccinated patients received 300 ug of mutant IDH1 20-mer peptide per dose, with topical imiquimod. Repertoires were generated with immunoSEQ multiplex PCR, while TCRdb's copy carries only in-frame clones and drops some. The sample has 20,000 to 30,000 clones, 82% seen once. The antigens for these receptors are not known. Sequenced here: PBMCs, sampled from a glioma patient whose treatment included an IDH1 peptide vaccine. The receptors were sampled from a middle-aged man with glioma. Some clones in this sample may be carry-over from other donors' samples.

The chain links TRBV10-2 to TRBJ2-7; 7 positions match TRBD2. Germline lookup yields CDR1 WSHSY and CDR2 SAAADI. This CDR3 has 13 residues. V shed 8 bases and J 3 bases; nucleotides not matched to a gene: 7. The CDR3 sequence: CASAAGTNYEQYF. The CDR3, as DNA: TGCGCCAGCGCTGCCGGGACTAACTACGAGCAGTACTTC.

The rearrangement uses TRBV9 and TRBJ2-3; possible D gene TRBD2, 5 bases. The germline V and J ends were trimmed by 4 bases and 2 bases, with 11 bases remaining between them. This CDR3 has 14 amino acids. Germline V gives CDR1 SGDLS, CDR2 YYNGEE. The CDR3 nucleotides are TGTGCCAGCAGCTCGGGGTATAACACAGATACGCAGTATTTT. Translated: CASSSGYNTDTQYF.